Each of the 13 T cell receptor beta chains below was sequenced from the same sample in a study of beta chain features in type 1 diabetes. Expressed TCRB transcripts got sequenced, as all isolated RNA was reverse transcribed. Method: immunoSEQ multiplex PCR; TCRdb's copy keeps in-frame clones and lacks some. The repertoire includes 110,000 to 150,000 clones, nearly 9.5% of them detected once, and around 0.63% sits in the top ten. Sequenced sample: central memory CD4+ T cells from blood. The receptors stem from a man younger than 30 in good health.

This clone was picked up one time. The chain joins TRBV10-3 to TRBJ1-1, with a possible D match to TRBD1 (6 bases). In germline, CDR1 is ENHRY, CDR2 SYGVKD. Trimming pared 4 bases from V and 3 bases from J, leaving 15 bases between. This CDR3 region has 15 residues. CDR3 in DNA: TGTGCCATCAGTGGTGTGGGAGGGGGGTACACTGAAGCTTTCTTT. Translation: CAISGVGGGYTEAFF.

V usage is TRBV10-2 and J usage is TRBJ1-4; D possibly corresponds to TRBD1 (6 bases). Germline lookup yields CDR1 WSHSY and CDR2 SAAADI. The CDR3 covers 13 residues. The V and J ends lost 6 bases and 5 bases respectively, with 10 bases between them. The CDR3 DNA is TGCGCCAGCAGATCTCAGGGGAATGAAAAACTGTTTTTT. This encodes CASRSQGNEKLFF.

This clone was observed a handful of times. The genes are TRBV7-2 and TRBJ2-5; D possibly corresponds to TRBD1 (6 bases). This CDR3 is 14 amino acids long. Per germline, CDR1 SGHTA and CDR2 FQGNSA. V lost 0 bases, J lost 4 bases, and 9 bases lay in between. CDR3 coding DNA: TGTGCCAGCAGCTTAGCTGGCAGGGGAGAGACCCAGTACTTC. It is translated as CASSLAGRGETQYF.

This clone was detected only a few times. In the same sample, other DNA sequences code for this CDR3. J is TRBJ2-7 and V is TRBV6-1, with D possibly TRBD2 on 5 matching bases. V was pared by 3 bases and J by 3 bases, with 6 bases between. Germline assignment: CDR1 MNHNS and CDR2 SASEGT. The CDR3 contains 12 residues. CDR3 sequence reads: CASSDRGYEQYF. The CDR3 nucleotides are TGTGCCAGCAGTGACCGGGGCTACGAGCAGTACTTC.

The chain has TRBV7-2 and TRBJ2-1, with a weak D call TRBD1 (5 bases). Per the germline V gene, CDR1 is SGHTA and CDR2 is FQGNSA. The germline V and J ends were trimmed by 0 bases and 2 bases, with 14 bases remaining between them. The CDR3 covers 17 residues. CDR3 nucleotides: TGTGCCAGCAGCTTAGCGACTGGGGCTTGGGCCTACAATGAGCAGTTCTTC. Translating it yields CASSLATGAWAYNEQFF.

The chain links TRBV11-3 to TRBJ2-3; TRBD2 might be the D (6 bases). The CDR3 has 16 residues. V was pared by 3 bases and J by 2 bases, with 15 bases between. The germline CDR1 and CDR2 sequences are SGHNT and YENEEA. CDR3 coding DNA: TGTGCCAGCAGCTTGCCGGAGGGGCTGTACACAGATACGCAGTATTTT. Translation: CASSLPEGLYTDTQYF.

This clone has only a few counts. The V call is TRBV7-9, the J call TRBJ2-5, with a weak D call TRBD1 (6 bases). V was clipped by 4 bases and J by 5 bases, with 14 bases between them. This CDR3 region has 14 residues. Per the germline V gene, CDR1 is SEHNR and CDR2 is FQNEAQ (reference sequence). The CDR3 spells CASSSHRAGETQYF. CDR3 DNA sequence: TGTGCCAGCAGCTCCCACAGGGCCGGGGAGACCCAGTACTTC.

This clone was seen more than once but under ten times. The chain joins TRBV18 to TRBJ2-2; D ambiguous. CDR1 and CDR2 (germline): KGHSH, LQKENI. Trimming shortened V by 2 bases and J by 7 bases, and 17 bases separated the two germline ends. The CDR3 is made up of 16 amino acids. CDR3 sequence: CASSPSSELVSGELFF. CDR3 in DNA: TGTGCCAGCTCACCATCTTCGGAGCTAGTTAGCGGGGAGCTGTTTTTT.

This clone showed up just a few times. This chain uses TRBV28 with TRBJ1-2; D might be TRBD1 (5 bases). This CDR3 has 13 amino acids. The V gene's germline CDR1 is MDHEN and CDR2 SYDVKM. The V end lost 5 bases, the J end lost 8 bases, and 15 bases lay between the germline ends. This chain's CDR3 is CASSLGTGLGYTF. In nucleotides, the CDR3 is TGTGCCAGCAGTCTAGGTACAGGTTTAGGCTACACCTTC.

This clone was picked up a small number of times. The chain employs TRBV27 and TRBJ2-7; D is unresolved. Trimming removed 5 bases from V and 4 bases from J, with 9 bases in between. Germline CDR1 and CDR2: MNHEY and SMNVEV (reference sequence). This CDR3 contains 12 residues. This chain's CDR3 is CASSQAPYEQYF. CDR3 coding DNA: TGTGCCAGCAGTCAGGCCCCGTACGAGCAGTACTTC.

V usage is TRBV19 and J usage is TRBJ2-7, with 8 bases lining up with TRBD1. The J segment lost 2 bases and the V segment lost 5 bases, leaving 8 bases of the junction unmatched. Germline CDR1 LNHDA, CDR2 SQIVND (reference sequence). The CDR3 contains 15 residues. The CDR3 DNA sequence: TGTGCCAGTAGTGTACAGGGGGTTCCGACCTACGAGCAGTACTTC. Encoded protein: CASSVQGVPTYEQYF.

This clone showed up just a few times. Other nucleotide sequences from this sample produce the same CDR3. J is TRBJ2-7 and V is TRBV20-1; D is unclear. This CDR3 has 11 amino acids. V lost 3 bases and J lost 5, with 8 bases in between. CDR1 is DFQATT and CDR2 is SNEGSKA in the germline V gene (reference sequence). The DNA of the CDR3 is TGCAGTGCTAGGGCCCCCCACGAGCAGTACTTC. Translation gives CSARAPHEQYF.

There are many counts of this clone. The chain joins TRBV7-9 to TRBJ2-1; 9 bases line up with TRBD1. Germline V gives CDR1 SEHNR, CDR2 FQNEAQ (reference sequence). This CDR3 is 11 amino acids long. J lost 14 bases, V lost 5 bases, and 4 bases had no gene match. CDR3 in DNA: TGTGCCAGCAGCCCCGGGACAGGGAAGTTCTTC. Translated, it gives CASSPGTGKFF.